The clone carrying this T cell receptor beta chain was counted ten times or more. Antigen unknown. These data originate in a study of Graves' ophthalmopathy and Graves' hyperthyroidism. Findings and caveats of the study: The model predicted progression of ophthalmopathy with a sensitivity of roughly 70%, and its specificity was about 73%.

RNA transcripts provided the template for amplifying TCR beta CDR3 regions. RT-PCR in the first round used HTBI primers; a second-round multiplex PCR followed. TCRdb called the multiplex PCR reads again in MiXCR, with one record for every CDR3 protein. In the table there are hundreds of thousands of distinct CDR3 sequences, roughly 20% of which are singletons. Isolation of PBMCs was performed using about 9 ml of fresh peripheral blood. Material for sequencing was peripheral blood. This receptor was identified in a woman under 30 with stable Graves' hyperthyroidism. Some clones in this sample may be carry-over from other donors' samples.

As DNA, the CDR3 is TGCAGTGCTAGAGTCGCGGGACAGGGGGACTATGGCTACACCTTC. Residues: CSARVAGQGDYGYTF. This chain joins TRBV20-1 and TRBJ1-2, with TRBD1 identical over 11 bases. The CDR3 consists of 15 residues. Germline V lookup: CDR1 DFQATT, CDR2 SNEGSKA (reference sequence). Trimming took 1 base from V and 3 from J; bases not matched to a gene: 4.